One and the same sample provided the 8 T cell receptor beta chains below, sequenced in a study of T cells in localized non-small cell lung cancer. TCRdb's copy holds only in-frame clones and misses some; the assay was immunoSEQ multiplex PCR. This sample has 15,000 to 20,000 clones, with around 89% found just once. The source material was peripheral blood, sampled before any cancer treatment. These TCRs come from an older male donor with stage II squamous cell lung carcinoma.

The genes are TRBV18 and TRBJ1-4, with D unresolved. The CDR3 spans 13 residues. The V end lost 5 bases, the J end lost 8 bases, and 12 bases lay between the germline ends. The germline V gene has CDR1 KGHSH and CDR2 LQKENI. The CDR3 spells CASSSNGGEKLFF. The CDR3, as DNA: TGTGCCAGCTCATCGAACGGTGGGGAAAAACTGTTTTTT.

The chain recombines TRBV30 with TRBJ2-2, with 13 bases lining up with TRBD2. CDR1 GTSNPN and CDR2 SVGIG come from the germline V gene (reference sequence). This CDR3 region has 16 residues. V lost 5 bases and J lost 3; bases outside the gene matches: 6. Written as DNA, the CDR3 is TGTGCCTGGGTTACTAGCGGGAGGGGTGACACCGGGGAGCTGTTTTTT. As protein: CAWVTSGRGDTGELFF.

The chain recombines TRBV9 with TRBJ2-1; the D gene is possibly TRBD1 (5 bases). The CDR3 runs 15 residues. V dropped 3 bases and J dropped 7 bases, with 17 bases sitting between them. In germline, CDR1 is SGDLS, CDR2 YYNGEE. The CDR3 here is CASSAHEAGPNEQFF. CDR3 coding DNA: TGTGCCAGCAGCGCCCACGAGGCAGGGCCTAATGAGCAGTTCTTC.

The chain carries TRBV10-2 and TRBJ2-3; a weak D match, TRBD2 (5 bases). Deletions cut 6 bases from V and 0 bases from J, with 10 bases between. The germline V gene has CDR1 WSHSY and CDR2 SAAADI. This CDR3 has 14 residues. CDR3 coding DNA: TGCGCCAGCAGGGCGAGGGATAGCACAGATACGCAGTATTTT. This codes for CASRARDSTDTQYF.

The chain employs TRBV19 and TRBJ2-5; 11 nucleotides line up with TRBD2. CDR1 and CDR2 from the germline V gene are LNHDA and SQIVND (reference sequence). The CDR3 extends over 18 amino acids. V dropped 1 base and J dropped 4; count of bases not matched to a gene: 11. The CDR3 is CASSIGVSGRAGGETQYF. For the CDR3, the DNA is TGTGCCAGTAGTATAGGGGTTAGCGGGAGGGCAGGAGGAGAGACCCAGTACTTC.

The rearrangement links TRBV10-1 to TRBJ2-1; D perhaps matches TRBD2 (5 bases). Germline CDR1 WNHNN, CDR2 SYGVQD (reference sequence). Trimming stripped 2 bases from V and 8 bases from J, with 13 bases between. This CDR3 spans 14 amino acids. CDR3 nucleotides: TGCGCCAGCAGTGAGGAGCAGAGGGTGGATGAGCAGTTCTTC. Encoded protein: CASSEEQRVDEQFF.

The rearrangement uses TRBV5-6 and TRBJ2-7, with 9 bases lining up with TRBD2. The CDR3 covers 16 residues. The V segment lost 2 bases and the J segment 3 bases; nucleotides outside the gene matches: 9. CDR1 and CDR2 (germline): SGHDT, YYEEEE. CDR3 nucleotide sequence: TGTGCCAGCAGCTTTAGGGGTAGCGGGGGTCTCTACGAGCAGTACTTC. This gives the protein CASSFRGSGGLYEQYF.

The CDR3 DNA follows: TGTGCCACTCATGGGGGGGGATGGGGCTACACCTTC. Amino acids: CATHGGGWGYTF. The V and J genes are TRBV27 and TRBJ1-2, with a tentative D call TRBD1 (5 bases). This CDR3 has 12 residues. V shed 10 bases and J shed 8 bases, with 17 bases lying between them. Germline CDR1 and CDR2: MNHEY and SMNVEV (reference sequence).